The clone carrying this TCR beta chain was seen a few times. Its antigen is not known. Libraries were prepared by immunoSEQ multiplex PCR; TCRdb keeps only in-frame clonotypes and omits some of them. The table includes approximately 60,000 clones, roughly 81% detected once. V trimming: 1 base; J trimming: 0 bases; junction bases outside the gene matches: 2. The CDR3 contains 16 residues. CDR1 SGHVS and CDR2 FQNEAQ come from the germline V gene. The sample is drawn from a study of a mutant IDH1 vaccine in newly diagnosed glioma. The wider study: Patients in the study were vaccinated eight times, receiving shots in weeks 1, 3, 5, 7, 11, 15, 19 and 23. In some groups vaccination began 4-6 weeks post-radiotherapy; others received it with temozolomide.

Overall study results and limits: In just under 95% of patients, immune responses induced by the vaccine occurred.

Documented time point: week 23, last vaccination. Doses comprised 300 ug of mutant IDH1 20-mer peptide each, plus topical imiquimod. In every donor, the tumor was a new WHO grade 3 or 4 IDH1-mutant, ATRX-lost astrocytoma. V usage is TRBV7-8 and J usage is TRBJ1-1; 10 nucleotides match TRBD1. This receptor was taken from a woman aged 35 to 49 with glioma. Some clones in this sample may be carry-over from other donors' samples. The sample consisted of PBMCs, taken from a glioma patient whose treatment included an IDH1 peptide vaccine. For the CDR3, the DNA is TGTGCCAGCAGCTTAGAGGGGACAGGGGTGAACACTGAAGCTTTCTTT. It is translated as CASSLEGTGVNTEAFF.